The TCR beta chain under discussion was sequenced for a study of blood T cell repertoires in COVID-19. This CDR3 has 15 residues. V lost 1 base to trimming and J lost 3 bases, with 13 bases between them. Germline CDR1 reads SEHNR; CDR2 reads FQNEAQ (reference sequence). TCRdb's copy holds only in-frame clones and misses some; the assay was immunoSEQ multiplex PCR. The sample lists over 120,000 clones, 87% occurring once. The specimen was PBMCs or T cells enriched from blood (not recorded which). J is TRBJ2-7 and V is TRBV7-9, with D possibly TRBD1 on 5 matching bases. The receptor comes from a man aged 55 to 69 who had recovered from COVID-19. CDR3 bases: TGTGCCAGCAGCTTAGGAGCCAGGGCCCTCTACGAGCAGTACTTC. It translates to CASSLGARALYEQYF.